This T cell receptor (beta chain) was identified during a study of CD8 T cells in ankylosing spondylitis. The authors made TCR beta libraries by quantitative 5'-RACE with molecular barcodes. TCRdb reanalysed the 5' RACE reads using MiXCR and keeps one entry per CDR3 protein. The sample shows 400,000 or so distinct CDR3 sequences, roughly a quarter of them seen only once. Study-wide results and caveats: Blood of patients with ankylosing spondylitis appeared to be characterized by a TCR beta motif of eight highly homologous variants. Disease-linked clones, CD8+, were relatively rare in peripheral blood. In synovial fluid and blood from reactive arthritis, some motif variants were previously reported. Researchers reportedly found disease-linked clones significantly enriched in matched ankylosing spondylitis synovial fluid.

About this clonotype: Antigen: not known.

Germline loops: CDR1 DFQATT, CDR2 SNEGSKA (reference sequence). V gave up 6 bases and J gave up 6 bases; unmatched junction bases: 5. This CDR3 contains 14 residues. The sequence derives from a male donor with ankylosing spondylitis. The V call is TRBV20-1, the J call TRBJ2-2; 12 bases map to TRBD2. Source material: blood, either unsorted or a sorted T cell fraction (not recorded which). CDR3 loop: CSAASGRAAGELFF. CDR3 bases: TGCAGTGCCGCTAGCGGGAGGGCCGCCGGGGAGCTGTTTTTT.